These T cell receptor beta chains were read from a single sample in a study of T cells after yellow fever vaccination. MiXCR, run by TCRdb on the 5' RACE reads, gives a single entry per CDR3 protein. The sample carries around 70,000 distinct CDR3 sequences, approximately 7% recorded once. Sequenced here: CD8+ T cells sorted from PBMCs, sampled 5 days after the first yellow fever vaccination. All receptors derive from a man between 18 and 35 years old who received the YFV17D yellow fever vaccine. Both conserved end residues are part of each CDR3. Fields, in order: clone size, J gene, D gene, CDR3 length, V gene, CDR3 protein, CDR3 DNA. The D gene is left open where the match is weak. The size of a clone is reported for some rows only, either as once, few or many, or as a class for expanded clones.

. TRBJ2-1 TRBD1 14 TRBV29-1 CSVDRTGTYNEQFF TGCAGCGTTGACAGGACAGGGACCTACAATGAGCAGTTCTTC
. TRBJ1-1 . 14 TRBV20-1 CSAADSRSTLEAFF TGCAGTGCGGCGGACAGTAGAAGCACCCTTGAAGCTTTCTTT
few TRBJ2-6 . 18 TRBV27 CASSLLSGTPSGANVLTF TGTGCCAGCAGTTTATTATCTGGGACACCCTCTGGGGCCAACGTCCTGACTTTC
many TRBJ1-1 . 13 TRBV12-3/TRBV12-4 CASSFSAGYTAFF TGTGCCAGCAGTTTTTCGGCAGGTTATACAGCTTTCTTT
. TRBJ1-2 . 11 TRBV7-9 CASSQTVGYTF TGTGCCAGCAGCCAGACGGTCGGCTACACCTTC
many TRBJ2-1 . 13 TRBV12-3/TRBV12-4 CASSWSPYNEQFF TGTGCCAGCAGTTGGAGCCCCTACAATGAGCAGTTCTTC
many TRBJ2-3 TRBD2 15 TRBV4-2 CASSRGTSGTDTQYF TGTGCCAGCAGCCGTGGGACTAGCGGCACAGATACGCAGTATTTT
few TRBJ2-1 TRBD1 17 TRBV4-3 CASSQDIRGTGHNEQFF TGCGCCAGCAGCCAAGATATCCGCGGGACAGGGCACAATGAGCAGTTCTTC
many TRBJ2-5 . 14 TRBV11-2 CASSLGSRQETQYF TGTGCCAGCAGCCTGGGGTCTCGACAAGAGACCCAGTACTTC
few TRBJ2-3 TRBD2 16 TRBV7-8 CASSLETSGAGDTQYF TGTGCCAGCAGCTTAGAGACTAGCGGGGCGGGGGATACGCAGTATTTT
. TRBJ2-5 TRBD2 15 TRBV7-2 CASSLLAGGFETQYF TGTGCCAGCAGCTTGCTAGCGGGGGGGTTCGAGACCCAGTACTTC
few TRBJ2-3 . 13 TRBV12-3/TRBV12-4 CASSPDSPDTQYF TGTGCCAGCAGTCCAGACTCGCCAGATACGCAGTATTTT
few TRBJ1-2 . 13 TRBV9 CASSSTANYGYTF TGTGCCAGCAGCTCGACAGCTAACTATGGCTACACCTTC
medium-sized TRBJ1-6 . 18 TRBV10-3 CAISDPTATLIPNSALHF TGTGCCATCAGTGACCCGACAGCTACCCTAATTCCCAATTCGGCCCTCCACTTT
. TRBJ2-5 . 14 TRBV27 CASSGLTRLETQYF TGTGCCAGCAGTGGGCTTACTAGGCTCGAGACCCAGTACTTC
. TRBJ2-1 TRBD2 13 TRBV29-1 CSVGGGVHVEQFF TGCAGCGTCGGGGGGGGGGTACACGTTGAGCAGTTCTTC
many TRBJ2-2 . 15 TRBV6-2/TRBV6-3 CASSPPNLLTGELFF TGTGCCAGCAGTCCTCCAAATTTACTTACCGGGGAGCTGTTTTTT
. TRBJ2-7 . 16 TRBV6-5 CASSYFPTGASYEQYF TGTGCCAGCAGTTACTTTCCCACCGGGGCTTCCTACGAGCAGTACTTC
few TRBJ1-3 . 15 TRBV4-1 CASSQVQGPGNTIYF TGCGCCAGCAGCCAAGTACAGGGCCCTGGAAACACCATATATTTT
many TRBJ1-1 . 16 TRBV6-2/TRBV6-3 CASSYSRSRRNTEAFF TGTGCCAGCAGTTACTCGAGAAGTCGGCGGAACACTGAAGCTTTCTTT